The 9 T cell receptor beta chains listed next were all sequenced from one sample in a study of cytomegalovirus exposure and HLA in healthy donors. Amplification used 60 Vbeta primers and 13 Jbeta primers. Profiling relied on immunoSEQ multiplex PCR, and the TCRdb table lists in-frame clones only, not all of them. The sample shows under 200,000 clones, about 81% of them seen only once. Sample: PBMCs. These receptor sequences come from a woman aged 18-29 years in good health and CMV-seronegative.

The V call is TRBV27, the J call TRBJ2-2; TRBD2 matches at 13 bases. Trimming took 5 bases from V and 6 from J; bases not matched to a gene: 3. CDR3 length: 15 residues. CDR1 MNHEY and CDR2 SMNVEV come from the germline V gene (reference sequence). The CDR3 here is CASSPGTSGAGELFF. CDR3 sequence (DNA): TGTGCCAGCAGTCCCGGGACTAGCGGGGCCGGGGAGCTGTTTTTT.

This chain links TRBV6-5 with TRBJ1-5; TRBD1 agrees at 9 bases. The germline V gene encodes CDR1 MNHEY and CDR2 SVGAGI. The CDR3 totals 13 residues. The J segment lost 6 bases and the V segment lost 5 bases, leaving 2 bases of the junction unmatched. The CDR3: CASSDRGGQPQHF. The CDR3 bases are TGTGCCAGCAGTGACAGGGGGGGTCAGCCCCAGCATTTT.

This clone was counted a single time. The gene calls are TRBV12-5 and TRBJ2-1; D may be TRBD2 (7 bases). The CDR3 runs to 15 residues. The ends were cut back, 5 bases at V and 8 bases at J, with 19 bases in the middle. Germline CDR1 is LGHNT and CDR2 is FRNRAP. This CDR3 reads CASGILWAGAHEQFF. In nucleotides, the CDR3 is TGTGCTAGTGGTATCCTCTGGGCGGGGGCCCATGAGCAGTTCTTC.

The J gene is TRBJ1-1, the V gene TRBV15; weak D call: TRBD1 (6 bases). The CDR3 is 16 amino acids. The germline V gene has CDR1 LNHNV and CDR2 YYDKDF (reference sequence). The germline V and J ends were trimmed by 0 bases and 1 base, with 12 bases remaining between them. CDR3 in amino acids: CATSRDGGRANTEAFF. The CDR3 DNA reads TGTGCCACCAGCAGAGATGGGGGCAGGGCGAACACTGAAGCTTTCTTT.

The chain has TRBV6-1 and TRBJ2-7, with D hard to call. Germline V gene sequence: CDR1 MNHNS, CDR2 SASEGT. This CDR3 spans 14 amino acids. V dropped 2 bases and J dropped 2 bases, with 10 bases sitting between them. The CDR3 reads CASSESAGAYEQYF. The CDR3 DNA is TGTGCCAGCAGTGAAAGCGCCGGAGCCTACGAGCAGTACTTC.

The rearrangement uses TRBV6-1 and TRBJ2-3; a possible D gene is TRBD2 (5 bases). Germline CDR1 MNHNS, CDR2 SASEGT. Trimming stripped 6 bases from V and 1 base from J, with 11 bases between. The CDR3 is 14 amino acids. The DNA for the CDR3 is TGTGCCAGCAGCCTTGACGGGGGCACAGATACGCAGTATTTT. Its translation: CASSLDGGTDTQYF.

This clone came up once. Here the CDR3 DNA reads TGTGCCAGCAGCCGGGGGAGGTTGAATGAAAAACTGTTTTTT. Translating it yields CASSRGRLNEKLFF. The rearrangement uses TRBV6-1 and TRBJ1-4; maybe TRBD1 (5 bases). CDR1 is MNHNS and CDR2 is SASEGT in the germline V gene. V dropped 6 bases and J dropped 5 bases, with 13 bases sitting between them. The CDR3 is 14 residues long.

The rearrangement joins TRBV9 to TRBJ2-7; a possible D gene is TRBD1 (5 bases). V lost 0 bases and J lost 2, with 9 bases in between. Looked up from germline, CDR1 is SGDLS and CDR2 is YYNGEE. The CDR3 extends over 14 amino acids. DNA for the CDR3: TGTGCCAGCAGCGTAGGGGGCAGTACCTACGAGCAGTACTTC. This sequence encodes CASSVGGSTYEQYF.

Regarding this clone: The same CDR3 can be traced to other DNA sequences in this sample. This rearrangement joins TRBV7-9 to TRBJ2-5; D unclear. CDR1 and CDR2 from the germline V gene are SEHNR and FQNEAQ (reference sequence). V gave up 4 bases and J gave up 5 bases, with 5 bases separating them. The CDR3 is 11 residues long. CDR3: CASSSGETQYF. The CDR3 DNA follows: TGTGCCAGCAGCTCAGGCGAGACCCAGTACTTC.